This T cell receptor beta chain was captured by sequencing in a study of CD8 T cells in Susac syndrome. TEMRA cells were FACS-enriched, unlike CD8+ and CD4+ T cells, which were negatively isolated. Comment on this clonotype: Its antigen is unknown.

General observations from the study: Acknowledgment was made by the study that its TCR sequencing and HLA analysis involved a relatively small number of individuals.

The CDR3 is 15 residues long. Trimming shortened V by 4 bases and J by 6 bases, and 18 bases separated the two germline ends. Germline lookup yields CDR1 SGHTA and CDR2 FQGNSA. With random hexamers, roughly 0.45 to 1 ug RNA was reverse transcribed. Amplification of TCR beta CDR3 by immunoSEQ multiplex PCR spanned 54 Vbeta and 13 Jbeta. MiXCR, run by TCRdb on the immunoSEQ multiplex PCR reads, gives a single entry per CDR3 protein. This sample has tens of thousands of distinct CDR3 sequences, with approximately 94% found just once. This chain joins TRBV7-2 and TRBJ1-2; possibly TRBD1 for D (5 bases). This clonotype originated in a human donor in good health. Sequences were obtained from CD8+ T cells from PBMCs. CDR3 DNA: TGTGCCAGCAGCTCCGGGGCCCAGGGAATCAATGGCTACACCTTC. Protein: CASSSGAQGINGYTF.